The 24 T cell receptor beta chains below come from one sample, sequenced in a study of shared clonotypes between healthy human individuals. Naive-designated CD8 cells lacked CD45RO, were positively enriched for CCR7, and omitted terminally differentiated effector memory CD45RA+ cells. The method was immunoSEQ multiplex PCR; TCRdb's version includes in-frame clones alone and lacks a portion of them. The table includes around 2,000,000 clones, approximately 94% detected once. The sequenced sample consisted of naive CD8+ T cells from PBMCs. These receptors originate from a man between 18 and 35 years old in good health. Some clones in this sample may be carry-over from other donors' samples.

The V and J genes are TRBV15 and TRBJ2-7; 7 nucleotides line up with TRBD1. V lost 0 bases and J lost 0; bases outside the gene matches: 8. The germline V gene has CDR1 LNHNV and CDR2 YYDKDF (reference sequence). The CDR3 is 17 amino acids. The CDR3 spells CATSRERIGTVSYEQYF. As DNA, the CDR3 is TGTGCCACCAGCAGAGAAAGAATTGGGACAGTCTCCTACGAGCAGTACTTC. Full variable domain (outside the CDR3, taken from reference TRBV15 and TRBJ2-7): DAMVIQNPRYQVTQFGKPVTLSCSQTLNHNVMYWYQQKSSQAPKLLFHYYDKDFNNEADTPDNFQSRRPNTSFCFLDIRSPGLGDTAMYLCATSRERIGTVSYEQYFGPGTRLTVT.

The gene calls are TRBV6-6 and TRBJ2-5; 9 bases are a match to TRBD1. V trimming: 6 bases; J trimming: 7 bases; junction bases outside the gene matches: 6. CDR1 is MNHNY, CDR2 SVGAGI, per germline (reference sequence). CDR3 length: 13 amino acids. CDR3 loop: CASRKGQGGTQYF. CDR3 DNA sequence: TGTGCCAGCAGAAAGGGACAGGGTGGGACCCAGTACTTC.

The rearrangement uses TRBV29-1 and TRBJ1-1; D remains ambiguous. This CDR3 is built from 11 residues. Per the germline V gene, CDR1 is SQVTM and CDR2 is ANQGSEA. V shed 5 bases and J shed 6 bases, with 10 bases lying between them. The CDR3 DNA reads TGCAGCGTTCCTGCTTTTTCTGAAGCTTTCTTT. Translation gives CSVPAFSEAFF.

The table lists this clone with a count of one. The chain recombines TRBV10-2 with TRBJ2-1; 11 bases fit TRBD2. V lost 5 bases, J lost 7 bases, and 4 bases stayed unmatched. The CDR3 sequence is 14 residues long. Germline V gives CDR1 WSHSY, CDR2 SAAADI. The DNA for the CDR3 is TGCGCCAGCAGTCGACTAGCGGGAAGGAATGAGCAGTTCTTC. It yields the protein CASSRLAGRNEQFF.

The V and J genes are TRBV5-1 and TRBJ1-4; a weak D match, TRBD1 (5 bases). Per the germline V gene, CDR1 is SGHRS and CDR2 is YFSETQ. V lost 0 bases and J 7 bases, leaving 16 bases between the germline ends. The CDR3 runs to 16 residues. The CDR3 is CASSLEFVPQGEKLFF. The CDR3 nucleotides read TGCGCCAGCAGCTTGGAATTCGTACCTCAGGGTGAAAAACTGTTTTTT.

This sequence joins TRBV7-9 and TRBJ2-3; 12 bases agree with TRBD2. Germline V gives CDR1 SEHNR, CDR2 FQNEAQ (reference sequence). There are 15 residues in the CDR3. Trimming took 5 bases from V and 3 from J; bases not matched to a gene: 3. The CDR3 sequence is CASSKLAGGTDTQYF. The CDR3 bases are TGTGCCAGCAGCAAACTAGCGGGAGGTACAGATACGCAGTATTTT.

The CDR3 nucleotides read TGTGCCAGCTACGGGGACAGTAAGTTCTATGGCTACACCTTC. It specifies CASYGDSKFYGYTF. The chain joins TRBV28 to TRBJ1-2; 7 bases align to TRBD1. This CDR3 region has 14 residues. Trimming at V came to 8 bases and at J to 4 bases, leaving 10 bases not matched to a gene. From germline, CDR1 is MDHEN and CDR2 SYDVKM.

The V gene is TRBV27, the J gene TRBJ1-5; D is unclear. The CDR3 is 15 amino acids. V lost 6 bases, J lost 1 base, and 13 bases lay in between. The germline V gene encodes CDR1 MNHEY and CDR2 SMNVEV (reference sequence). CDR3 amino acids: CASSLGPTSNQPQHF. The CDR3 region has the DNA TGTGCCAGCAGCCTAGGGCCGACGAGCAATCAGCCCCAGCATTTT.

The chain couples TRBV27 to TRBJ2-6; TRBD1 or TRBD2 may be the D gene (5 bases each). Between the trimmed V and J ends, which lost 7 bases and 4 bases, there was a span of 14 bases. Germline V gene lookup returns CDR1 MNHEY and CDR2 SMNVEV (reference sequence). The CDR3 covers 15 residues. CDR3 in DNA: TGTGCCAGCAACCCAGGGACCACAGGGGCCAACGTCCTGACTTTC. It translates to CASNPGTTGANVLTF. Complete variable domain (other parts from reference TRBV27 and TRBJ2-6): EAQVTQNPRYLITVTGKKLTVTCSQNMNHEYMSWYRQDPGLGLRQIYYSMNVEVTDKGDVPEGYKVSRKEKRNFPLILESPSPNQTSLYFCASNPGTTGANVLTFGAGSRLTVL.

The chain couples TRBV27 to TRBJ1-2; D unclear. V was pared by 3 bases and J by 2 bases, with 10 bases between. The CDR3 spans 14 residues. Germline assignment: CDR1 MNHEY and CDR2 SMNVEV (reference sequence). The CDR3 here is CASSFHPVNYGYTF. The CDR3, as DNA: TGTGCCAGCAGTTTTCACCCAGTCAACTATGGCTACACCTTC.

The chain recombines TRBV2 with TRBJ2-2; D remains unclear. Germline V gene data show CDR1 as SNHLY and CDR2 as FYNNEI. V lost 0 bases and J 6 bases, leaving 17 bases between the germline ends. There are 17 residues in the CDR3. The CDR3 DNA reads as TGTGCCAGCAGTGAAGCGGTGGGGTACCCCCGGGCCGGGGAGCTGTTTTTT. Protein: CASSEAVGYPRAGELFF.

This chain links TRBV15 with TRBJ2-5, with D possibly being TRBD2 (5 bases). Trimming cost V 2 bases and J 5 bases, with 9 bases left between them. The CDR3 has 13 amino acids. Germline values: CDR1 LNHNV, CDR2 YYDKDF (reference sequence). CDR3 region: CATSRRELETQYF. As DNA, the CDR3 is TGTGCCACCAGCAGACGGGAATTGGAGACCCAGTACTTC.

The chain is built from TRBV18 and TRBJ2-7, with D hard to call. From germline, CDR1 is KGHSH and CDR2 LQKENI. CDR3 length equals 14 residues. V was cut by 4 bases and J by 5 bases, with 15 bases left in between. This chain's CDR3 is CASSHSGPLDEQYF. The CDR3 DNA reads as TGTGCCAGCTCACACTCCGGCCCTTTGGACGAGCAGTACTTC.

J is TRBJ2-7 and V is TRBV4-1; TRBD2 matches at 9 bases. There are 17 residues in the CDR3. Looked up from germline, CDR1 is MGHRA and CDR2 is YSYEKL. V shed 0 bases and J 3 bases; nucleotides not matched to a gene: 9. In nucleotides, the CDR3 is TGCGCCAGCAGCCAAGATCCCCCTAGCGGGGAATACTACGAGCAGTACTTC. This encodes CASSQDPPSGEYYEQYF.

The genes are TRBV10-3 and TRBJ2-2; D possibly uses TRBD1 or TRBD2 (5 bases each). The CDR3 loop spans 12 amino acids. CDR1 and CDR2 from the germline V gene are ENHRY and SYGVKD. The V end lost 8 bases, the J end lost 4 bases, and 8 bases lay between the germline ends. This CDR3 is CAIRGVTGELFF. In nucleotides, the CDR3 is TGTGCCATCCGGGGCGTCACCGGGGAGCTGTTTTTT.

This clone showed up just once. The rearrangement uses TRBV4-1 and TRBJ2-2, with 7 positions matching TRBD2. V lost 3 bases, J lost 3 bases, and 7 bases stayed unmatched. The CDR3 loop spans 16 amino acids. The germline V gene encodes CDR1 MGHRA and CDR2 YSYEKL. The CDR3 coding sequence is TGCGCCAGCAGCCATTTTGCTAGCGGTCACACCGGGGAGCTGTTTTTT. It is translated as CASSHFASGHTGELFF.

This clone was seen just once. The chain joins TRBV28 to TRBJ2-5, with a weak D call TRBD1 (9 bases). The CDR3 length is 19 residues. V gave up 6 bases and J gave up 2 bases, with 28 bases separating them. From germline, CDR1 is MDHEN and CDR2 SYDVKM. Here the CDR3 reads CASSDSGTGIQKGQETQYF. The CDR3 region has the DNA TGTGCCAGCAGCGATAGCGGGACAGGGATCCAAAAGGGTCAAGAGACCCAGTACTTC.

The CDR3 DNA reads as TGTGCCAGTAAGGTGCCAGGAGACTTGAACACTGAAGCTTTCTTT. It translates to CASKVPGDLNTEAFF. This chain links TRBV19 with TRBJ1-1; no firm D call. CDR3 size: 15 residues. Trimming removed 7 bases at V and 0 bases at J, with 15 bases between. Per germline, CDR1 LNHDA and CDR2 SQIVND (reference sequence).

In the case of this clone: Other DNA sequences of this sample code for an identical CDR3. The chain recombines TRBV6-5 with TRBJ2-2; D is undetermined. Deletions cut 1 base from V and 1 base from J, with 7 bases between. The length of the CDR3 is 15 residues. CDR1 is MNHEY and CDR2 is SVGAGI in the germline V gene. The CDR3 bases are TGTGCCAGCAGTTACTTTTCAGGGAACACCGGGGAGCTGTTTTTT. It codes for CASSYFSGNTGELFF.

This clone was seen just once. This chain joins TRBV7-6 and TRBJ2-1; the D gene is possibly TRBD1 (6 bases). The CDR3 is 17 amino acids. Germline V lookup: CDR1 SGHVS, CDR2 FNYEAQ. V was clipped by 2 bases and J by 4 bases, with 18 bases between them. Here the CDR3 DNA reads TGTGCCAGCAGCTTATCCACCGGGACATTCCCATACAATGAGCAGTTCTTC. Protein product: CASSLSTGTFPYNEQFF. Combining the CDR3 with reference TRBV7-6 and TRBJ2-1 gives the whole variable domain GAGVSQSPRYKVTKRGQDVALRCDPISGHVSLYWYRQALGQGPEFLTYFNYEAQQDKSGLPNDRFSAERPEGSISTLTIQRTEQRDSAMYRCASSLSTGTFPYNEQFFGPGTRLTVL.

This sequence joins TRBV6-6 and TRBJ2-2; D might be TRBD1 (6 bases). The CDR3 has 14 amino acids. Trimming removed 6 bases at V and 5 bases at J, with 13 bases between. The germline V gene has CDR1 MNHNY and CDR2 SVGAGI (reference sequence). The DNA for the CDR3 is TGTGCCAGCAGCCTCAATCAGGGGACCGGGGAGCTGTTTTTT. Residues: CASSLNQGTGELFF.

In the case of this clone: At the DNA level, this CDR3 is encoded by other sequences in the same sample as well. The V gene is TRBV19, the J gene TRBJ2-7; 7 positions agree with TRBD1. The trim removed 3 bases at V and 1 base at J, leaving 3 bases unmatched. This CDR3 comprises 14 residues. In germline, CDR1 is LNHDA, CDR2 SQIVND (reference sequence). The CDR3 spells CASSIWDRSYEQYF. The CDR3 DNA is TGTGCCAGTAGTATCTGGGACAGATCCTACGAGCAGTACTTC.

The chain has TRBV27 and TRBJ1-5; D is possibly TRBD1 (5 bases). This CDR3 region has 16 residues. V lost 6 bases and J lost 0, with 15 bases in between. Germline V lookup: CDR1 MNHEY, CDR2 SMNVEV (reference sequence). DNA for the CDR3: TGTGCCAGCAGACCGACAGCAATCTATAGCAATCAGCCCCAGCATTTT. Translated, it gives CASRPTAIYSNQPQHF.

The rearrangement joins TRBV28 to TRBJ1-5; maybe TRBD1 (6 bases). Between the trimmed V and J ends, which lost 5 bases and 3 bases, there was a span of 14 bases. The germline V gene has CDR1 MDHEN and CDR2 SYDVKM. This CDR3 has 15 residues. This CDR3 is CASSPQGHDNQPQHF. CDR3 bases: TGTGCCAGCAGTCCACAGGGTCATGACAATCAGCCCCAGCATTTT.